This is a list of T cell receptor beta chains from one sample in a study of blood T cell repertoires in COVID-19. TCRdb keeps only in-frame clones here, not all; method: immunoSEQ multiplex PCR. The table lists around 330,000 clones, 89% of them singletons, with roughly 8.9% in the top ten. Sequenced: PBMCs or T cells enriched from blood (not recorded which). The receptors were sampled from a woman in her forties who had recovered from COVID-19. Each CDR3 is given without its conserved first and last residue.

cdr3_aa cdr3_length j_call v_call
ASSSHGTGPGGYGYT 15 TRBJ1-2 TRBV28
ASSYDRGPGNTIY 13 TRBJ1-3 TRBV7-2
ASSYSSRGYYEQY 13 TRBJ2-7 TRBV6-5
ASSRQGGNTGELF 13 TRBJ2-2 TRBV2
ASSLLGTGEEPQH 13 TRBJ1-5 TRBV28
ASSLSGTSGGIRSYEQY 17 TRBJ2-7 TRBV27
ASIRRRVPNTEAF 13 TRBJ1-1 TRBV6-4
ASSRSRQGREQY 12 TRBJ2-7 TRBV2
ASSPRTSGRAGYEQY 15 TRBJ2-7 TRBV6-2/TRBV6-3
ASSEGLATDTQY 12 TRBJ2-3 TRBV11-1
ASSLASASGQETQY 14 TRBJ2-5 TRBV7-2
ASSDGVVRARAF 12 TRBJ1-1 TRBV2
ASSEDRGSNYGYT 13 TRBJ1-2 TRBV2
ASSLYPGGGYT 11 TRBJ1-2 TRBV12-3/TRBV12-4
ATSDKTGETNEQY 13 TRBJ2-7 TRBV24-1
ASSFGGAKDTQY 12 TRBJ2-3 TRBV28
ASSPPSARDTEAF 13 TRBJ1-1 TRBV27
ASSLQGGPYGYT 12 TRBJ1-2 TRBV6-5
ATRKGADSGNTIY 13 TRBJ1-3 TRBV15
SASGGTSGGTDTQY 14 TRBJ2-3 TRBV20-1
ASRITKKAGQASYEQY 16 TRBJ2-7 TRBV23-1
ASSTYRDQPQH 11 TRBJ1-5 TRBV5-1
ATSDGLAAGAGELF 14 TRBJ2-2 TRBV24-1
AWSEDSNSPLH 11 TRBJ1-6 TRBV30
ASSRGGRGTGELF 13 TRBJ2-2 TRBV28
ASSSYLREGRETQY 14 TRBJ2-5 TRBV7-2
ASSLDSLDRTDGYT 14 TRBJ1-2 TRBV11-3
ATSDPSGTSGFGELF 15 TRBJ2-2 TRBV24-1
ASATGDGLAGGTGELF 16 TRBJ2-2 TRBV10-3
ASSLDSFYGYT 11 TRBJ1-2 TRBV6-6
ASSFGTGAADTQY 13 TRBJ2-3 TRBV2
ASSSRVLAGKSALQLAEQY 19 TRBJ2-7 TRBV7-6
ASRLTAGIYEQY 12 TRBJ2-7 TRBV21-1
ASSSPGQAVQETQY 14 TRBJ2-5 TRBV5-6
ASSRAGEPQF 10 TRBJ2-1 TRBV5-4
ASSPPGLGTDTQY 13 TRBJ2-3 TRBV18
ASSDDGKLSGNTIY 14 TRBJ1-3 TRBV7-2
ASSLTVNYGYT 11 TRBJ1-2 TRBV5-1
ASSPRTGGHTEAF 13 TRBJ1-1 TRBV27
ASTLPEAYSNQPQH 14 TRBJ1-5 TRBV6-6
ASSQDTLGRASSSGTQY 17 TRBJ2-5 TRBV4-3
ASSSLQGTEAF 11 TRBJ1-1 TRBV27
AAADLAKNIQY 11 TRBJ2-4 TRBV10-3
ASSQEVVLAGTDTQY 15 TRBJ2-3 TRBV3-1/TRBV3-2
ASSLDRVVSYEQY 13 TRBJ2-7 TRBV11-2
ASSYGQGDGYT 11 TRBJ1-2 TRBV5-8
ASSQDRVQSGIYT 13 TRBJ1-2 TRBV4-3
ASSQGRGDSPLH 12 TRBJ1-6 TRBV3-1/TRBV3-2
ATSDIQGNTGELF 13 TRBJ2-2 TRBV24-1
AWSLSGQGRGTEAF 14 TRBJ1-1 TRBV30
ASSRDRGLGNQPQH 14 TRBJ1-5 TRBV4-3
ASSITGVQETQY 12 TRBJ2-5 TRBV19
AWSVRLVSDSGNTIY 15 TRBJ1-3 TRBV30
AVWTGWKNTEAF 12 TRBJ1-1 TRBV6-5
ASSPPSYEQY 10 TRBJ2-7 TRBV5-8
ASSRRVGSYEQY 12 TRBJ2-7 TRBV4-3
ASSWDSNNEQF 11 TRBJ2-1 TRBV9